A selection of T cell receptor beta chains follows, all from one sample in a study of beta chain features in type 1 diabetes. Method: immunoSEQ multiplex PCR; TCRdb's copy keeps in-frame clones and lacks some. The table lists under 400,000 clones, less than 20% of them singletons. Sequencing was done on a sample of naive CD4+ T cells from blood. These receptors were collected from a woman between 18 and 29 years old in good health. CDR3s include the opening cysteine and the closing phenylalanine or tryptophan. D genes are given only for firm matches. Only part of the rows carry a size: once, few, many, or a class if the clone is expanded.

clone_size: NA; d_call: NA; j_call: TRBJ2-1; v_call: TRBV2; cdr3_aa: CASRYQGEQFF; cdr3_nt: TGTGCCAGCAGATACCAGGGTGAGCAGTTCTTC
clone_size: NA; d_call: TRBD1; j_call: TRBJ1-1; v_call: TRBV5-6; cdr3_aa: CASSSGQGARGTEAFF; cdr3_nt: TGTGCCAGCAGCTCCGGACAGGGGGCGCGGGGAACTGAAGCTTTCTTT
clone_size: few; d_call: NA; j_call: TRBJ1-5; v_call: TRBV30; cdr3_aa: CAWGTTSNQPQHF; cdr3_nt: TGTGCCTGGGGGACAACGAGCAATCAGCCCCAGCATTTT
clone_size: few; d_call: TRBD2; j_call: TRBJ2-3; v_call: TRBV7-2; cdr3_aa: CASSLGAGADTQYF; cdr3_nt: TGTGCCAGCAGCTTAGGTGCGGGAGCAGATACGCAGTATTTT
clone_size: NA; d_call: NA; j_call: TRBJ1-1; v_call: TRBV5-1; cdr3_aa: CASSLIQNTEAFF; cdr3_nt: TGCGCCAGCAGCTTAATACAGAACACTGAAGCTTTCTTT
clone_size: NA; d_call: NA; j_call: TRBJ2-2; v_call: TRBV5-1; cdr3_aa: CASSPGTFNTGELFF; cdr3_nt: TGCGCCAGCAGCCCAGGGACATTCAACACCGGGGAGCTGTTTTTT
clone_size: few; d_call: TRBD2; j_call: TRBJ2-5; v_call: TRBV9; cdr3_aa: CASSVGLAGGETQYF; cdr3_nt: TGTGCCAGCAGCGTTGGTCTAGCGGGTGGGGAGACCCAGTACTTC
clone_size: few; d_call: NA; j_call: TRBJ2-1; v_call: TRBV25-1; cdr3_aa: CASSPEGGGSYNEQFF; cdr3_nt: TGTGCCAGCAGTCCCGAGGGCGGCGGCTCCTACAATGAGCAGTTCTTC
clone_size: NA; d_call: TRBD1; j_call: TRBJ1-2; v_call: TRBV25-1; cdr3_aa: CASSEYAATGESDGYTF; cdr3_nt: TGTGCCAGCAGTGAATATGCCGCTACAGGGGAAAGCGATGGCTACACCTTC
clone_size: NA; d_call: TRBD1; j_call: TRBJ2-7; v_call: TRBV15; cdr3_aa: CATSRDLGQGAYEQYF; cdr3_nt: TGTGCCACCAGCAGAGATCTCGGTCAGGGGGCTTACGAGCAGTACTTC
clone_size: NA; d_call: TRBD2; j_call: TRBJ2-1; v_call: TRBV6-1; cdr3_aa: CASSSLADEQFF; cdr3_nt: TGTGCCAGCAGCTCACTAGCGGATGAGCAGTTCTTC
clone_size: few; d_call: NA; j_call: TRBJ1-5; v_call: TRBV30; cdr3_aa: CAWSSPLGYQPQHF; cdr3_nt: TGTGCCTGGAGTTCTCCACTAGGCTATCAGCCCCAGCATTTT
clone_size: few; d_call: TRBD1; j_call: TRBJ1-1; v_call: TRBV19; cdr3_aa: CASSTDRGGTEAFF; cdr3_nt: TGTGCCAGTAGTACCGACAGGGGAGGGACTGAAGCTTTCTTT
clone_size: few; d_call: NA; j_call: TRBJ2-2; v_call: TRBV5-6; cdr3_aa: CASSRRNTGELFF; cdr3_nt: TGTGCCAGCAGTAGAAGGAACACCGGGGAGCTGTTTTTT
clone_size: few; d_call: NA; j_call: TRBJ2-7; v_call: TRBV5-1; cdr3_aa: CASNPGEVLEQYF; cdr3_nt: TGCGCCAGCAACCCCGGAGAAGTTCTCGAGCAGTACTTC
clone_size: NA; d_call: TRBD1; j_call: TRBJ1-2; v_call: TRBV30; cdr3_aa: CAWGQGADYGYTF; cdr3_nt: TGTGCCTGGGGACAGGGGGCTGACTATGGCTACACCTTC
clone_size: NA; d_call: NA; j_call: TRBJ2-5; v_call: TRBV30; cdr3_aa: CAWRPGGGRETQYF; cdr3_nt: TGTGCCTGGAGACCCGGCGGAGGTCGAGAGACCCAGTACTTC
clone_size: few; d_call: TRBD1; j_call: TRBJ2-3; v_call: TRBV28; cdr3_aa: CASRQTGTGTQYF; cdr3_nt: TGTGCCAGCAGACAGACAGGGACGGGTACGCAGTATTTT
clone_size: NA; d_call: NA; j_call: TRBJ1-4; v_call: TRBV5-1; cdr3_aa: CASSPNFGRGDEKLFF; cdr3_nt: TGCGCCAGCAGCCCTAACTTCGGCCGGGGGGATGAAAAACTGTTTTTT
clone_size: NA; d_call: NA; j_call: TRBJ2-3; v_call: TRBV4-1; cdr3_aa: CASSLPPGGTTDTQYF; cdr3_nt: TGCGCCAGCAGCCTACCCCCCGGGGGTACCACAGATACGCAGTATTTT
clone_size: NA; d_call: NA; j_call: TRBJ2-3; v_call: TRBV5-1; cdr3_aa: CASSLYRSTDTQYF; cdr3_nt: TGCGCCAGCAGCTTGTACAGGTCCACAGATACGCAGTATTTT
clone_size: NA; d_call: TRBD1; j_call: TRBJ1-5; v_call: TRBV30; cdr3_aa: CACGTGNQPQHF; cdr3_nt: TGTGCCTGCGGGACAGGCAATCAGCCCCAGCATTTT
clone_size: NA; d_call: NA; j_call: TRBJ1-4; v_call: TRBV30; cdr3_aa: CAWRQGANEKLFF; cdr3_nt: TGTGCCTGGAGACAGGGAGCTAATGAAAAACTGTTTTTT
clone_size: NA; d_call: TRBD1; j_call: TRBJ1-6; v_call: TRBV5-4; cdr3_aa: CASSLVGQGNSPLHF; cdr3_nt: TGTGCCAGCAGCTTGGTGGGACAGGGGAATTCACCCCTCCACTTT
clone_size: few; d_call: TRBD2; j_call: TRBJ2-5; v_call: TRBV5-1; cdr3_aa: CASSSGTKETQYF; cdr3_nt: TGCGCCAGCTCCTCCGGGACTAAAGAGACCCAGTACTTC
clone_size: few; d_call: NA; j_call: TRBJ2-5; v_call: TRBV9; cdr3_aa: CASSVLSQETQYF; cdr3_nt: TGTGCCAGCAGCGTACTCAGCCAAGAGACCCAGTACTTC
clone_size: few; d_call: NA; j_call: TRBJ1-5; v_call: TRBV18; cdr3_aa: CASSPREGDQPQHF; cdr3_nt: TGTGCCAGCTCACCAAGGGAGGGGGATCAGCCCCAGCATTTT
clone_size: NA; d_call: TRBD2; j_call: TRBJ2-3; v_call: TRBV7-2; cdr3_aa: CASSLVSRGAGDTQYF; cdr3_nt: TGTGCCAGCAGCTTAGTCTCGCGGGGGGCAGGGGATACGCAGTATTTT
clone_size: NA; d_call: NA; j_call: TRBJ1-2; v_call: TRBV13; cdr3_aa: CASSWSTEGRVGYTF; cdr3_nt: TGTGCCAGCAGCTGGTCGACAGAAGGGCGAGTCGGCTACACCTTC
clone_size: NA; d_call: NA; j_call: TRBJ2-1; v_call: TRBV7-2; cdr3_aa: CASSLAAGEQFF; cdr3_nt: TGTGCCAGCAGCTTAGCCGCGGGCGAGCAGTTCTTC
clone_size: few; d_call: NA; j_call: TRBJ1-2; v_call: TRBV19; cdr3_aa: CASIGSRAMNYGYTF; cdr3_nt: TGTGCCAGTATTGGGTCCAGGGCCATGAACTATGGCTACACCTTC
clone_size: NA; d_call: NA; j_call: TRBJ2-7; v_call: TRBV30; cdr3_aa: CAFNSGSYEQYF; cdr3_nt: TGTGCCTTTAATAGCGGATCCTACGAGCAGTACTTC
clone_size: few; d_call: TRBD1; j_call: TRBJ1-2; v_call: TRBV6-6; cdr3_aa: CASSYSGQGARGYTF; cdr3_nt: TGTGCCAGCAGTTACTCAGGACAGGGGGCTCGTGGCTACACCTTC
clone_size: NA; d_call: NA; j_call: TRBJ1-2; v_call: TRBV19; cdr3_aa: CASSAQDSGVWTF; cdr3_nt: TGTGCCAGTAGTGCCCAGGACAGTGGGGTCTGGACCTTC
clone_size: NA; d_call: NA; j_call: TRBJ2-7; v_call: TRBV27; cdr3_aa: CASSLVQGYEQYF; cdr3_nt: TGTGCCAGCAGTTTAGTCCAGGGGTACGAGCAGTACTTC
clone_size: NA; d_call: NA; j_call: TRBJ1-3; v_call: TRBV5-1; cdr3_aa: CASSLAGREADTIYF; cdr3_nt: TGCGCCAGCAGCTTGGCCGGCAGGGAGGCGGACACCATATATTTT
clone_size: few; d_call: NA; j_call: TRBJ1-2; v_call: TRBV21-1; cdr3_aa: CASSPMAAGDYGYTF; cdr3_nt: TGTGCCAGCAGCCCCATGGCGGCCGGCGACTATGGCTACACCTTC
clone_size: NA; d_call: NA; j_call: TRBJ2-7; v_call: TRBV28; cdr3_aa: CAGQTEGEEQYF; cdr3_nt: TGTGCCGGACAGACGGAAGGGGAAGAGCAGTACTTC
clone_size: few; d_call: TRBD1; j_call: TRBJ1-6; v_call: TRBV2; cdr3_aa: CASSPRGLDSPLHF; cdr3_nt: TGTGCCAGCAGTCCCAGGGGGCTAGACTCGCCCCTCCACTTT
clone_size: few; d_call: NA; j_call: TRBJ2-2; v_call: TRBV19; cdr3_aa: CASTTGAGHTGELFF; cdr3_nt: TGTGCCAGTACTACCGGCGCAGGGCACACCGGGGAGCTGTTTTTT
clone_size: few; d_call: NA; j_call: TRBJ1-5; v_call: TRBV30; cdr3_aa: CAWSVGPYSNQPQHF; cdr3_nt: TGTGCCTGGAGTGTGGGGCCTTATAGCAATCAGCCCCAGCATTTT
clone_size: few; d_call: TRBD1; j_call: TRBJ2-1; v_call: TRBV11-1; cdr3_aa: CASSLEPGTDNEQFF; cdr3_nt: TGTGCCAGCAGCTTAGAACCCGGGACAGACAATGAGCAGTTCTTC
clone_size: NA; d_call: NA; j_call: TRBJ2-1; v_call: TRBV28; cdr3_aa: CASSSGQYNEQFF; cdr3_nt: TGTGCCAGCAGTTCCGGACAGTACAATGAGCAGTTCTTC